Given below is one TCR beta chain in context. This clonotype was seen only a few times. Its antigen remains unidentified. The record has no base qualities; no much larger clone is one base away. The sample is drawn from a study of T-cell memory formation after mild COVID-19 (dated by TCRdb to the early 2020s). Describing the broader study: TCR sequence clusters from the two donors were found to be largely donor specific. Longitudinal TCRalpha and TCRbeta repertoire sequencing tracked T-cell clones expanding and contracting after mild COVID-19 in a couple of donors. Two young, previously healthy adult volunteers made up the cohort, one male and one female.

There are 16 amino acids in the CDR3, from cysteine to phenylalanine inclusive. Only the CDR3 part of the read is kept: 48 bases, read in frame from the first base. At the junction V is shortened by 2 bases and J by 2 bases; bases outside the gene matches: 5. In the germline V gene, CDR1 corresponds to SGHRS and CDR2 to YFSETQ. Broader findings and caveats from the paper: Contracting CD4+ clones appeared mostly in the CM and EM memory subsets, whereas CD8+ clones were enriched in EMRA. SARS-CoV-2 specificity was not confirmed for the second-wave clones peaking on day 37. Clones contracting from day 15 to 85 had balanced CD4/CD8 phenotypes, while a second wave expanding from day 15 to 37 was biased towards CD4+. Only two mild cases were covered by the study, and larger cohorts that include severe cases with pre-infection samples were considered necessary. Some responding clones were detected in pre-infection memory, suggesting pre-existing cross-reactive memory T cells joined the SARS-CoV-2 response.

PBMCs were isolated by Ficoll-Paque density gradient centrifugation. TCRdb records Illumina NovaSeq 6000 as the sequencer. TCRalpha and TCRbeta cDNA libraries were built by 5'RACE with constant-segment primers, adding sample barcodes and unique molecular identifiers. RNA was extracted from every sample with Trizol reagent. Libraries were amplified in two PCR steps, with a second sample barcode and Illumina TruSeq adapters added in the second step. The libraries were sequenced on an Illumina NovaSeq using 2 x 150 bp paired-end reads. The paper's data handling went like this. With migec v1.2.7, reads were demultiplexed and then collapsed into UMI-guided consensus sequences. Using mixcr v2.1.11, UMI consensuses were aligned to TRA and TRB V and J templates and then assembled into clonotypes. A clonotype was counted as expanded or contracted only when both edgeR and NoisET called the clonotype significant, with the noise models trained on biological replicates. For edgeR calls, a false discovery rate-adjusted p below 0.01 and a log2 fold-change threshold of 1 were applied. As an exploratory analysis of dynamics, max-normalized trajectories of the 1000 most abundant clonotypes were examined by PCA with hierarchical clustering. Separately sequenced CD4+ and CD8+ repertoires were used to assign a CD4 or CD8 phenotype to each responding clone. The public reads were quality trimmed at Q25 with fastp and then assembled into clones with MiXCR by TCRdb, keeping productive beta chains. Rows are unified per CDR3 protein, each entry keeping the most common DNA and genes. The V and J calls and clone size are TCRdb's, not the authors'. The sample profile shows 250,000 or so distinct CDR3 sequences; under 20% of them were found once. The top ten hold 23% of the sample.

Recombination connected TRBV5-1 to TRBJ2-2, with 8 central nucleotides matching TRBD1. The sequencing sample was made of PBMCs or a T cell subset sorted from them (not recorded which). This TCR came from a young man who had mild COVID-19 (a few samples of this study predate the infection). The sample titles of this study are shuffled in the database, so cell type and time point are left out; the donor was told from shared clones. The CDR3 region has the sequence CASSFEGQGNTGELFF. The DNA sequence is as follows: TGCGCCAGCAGCTTCGAAGGACAGGGAAACACCGGGGAGCTGTTTTTT.